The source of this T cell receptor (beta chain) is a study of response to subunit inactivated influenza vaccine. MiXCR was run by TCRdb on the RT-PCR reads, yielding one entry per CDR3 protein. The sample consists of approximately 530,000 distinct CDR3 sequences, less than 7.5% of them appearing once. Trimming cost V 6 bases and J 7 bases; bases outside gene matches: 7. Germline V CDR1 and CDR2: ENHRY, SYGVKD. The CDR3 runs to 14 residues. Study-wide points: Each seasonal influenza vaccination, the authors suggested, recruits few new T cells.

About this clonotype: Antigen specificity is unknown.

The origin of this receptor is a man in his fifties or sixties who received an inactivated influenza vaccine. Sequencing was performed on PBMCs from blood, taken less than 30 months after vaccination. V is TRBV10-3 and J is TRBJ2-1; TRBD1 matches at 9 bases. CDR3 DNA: TGTGCCATCAGACAGGGGGCCAGTTTTAATGAGCAGTTCTTC. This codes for CAIRQGASFNEQFF.